This TCR beta chain was obtained from a study of CDR3 diversity in severe acne. TCRdb reanalysed the PCR reads using MiXCR and keeps one entry per CDR3 protein. The table has some 90,000 distinct CDR3 sequences, about half seen once; the top ten hold around a tenth. This clonotype was sampled from a male donor in good health, serving as a control. Sequenced material: blood.

CDR3 nucleotides: TGTGCCAGCAGCTTATCCGGACTAGCGAAAGTCACAGATACGCAGTATTTT. This translates into CASSLSGLAKVTDTQYF. The genes are TRBV11-2 and TRBJ2-3; TRBD2 matches 9 bases. Germline V gene lookup returns CDR1 SGHAT and CDR2 FQNNGV. V lost 2 bases, J lost 2 bases, and 8 bases stayed unmatched. The CDR3 runs 17 residues.